Here is one T cell receptor (beta chain) with its context. Its antigen is still unknown. No base quality information exists; no much larger clone differs at one position. The sample belongs to a study of shared clonotypes between healthy human individuals (dated by TCRdb to 2020 to 2022). As for the study more broadly: The cohort comprised two women and a few men aged 18 to 49 years. For each donor, CD4 naive and CD4 memory were each given three plates, CD8 naive was given two plates, and CD8 memory was given one plate. Each donor's leukapheresis produced roughly between roughly 0.94 and 9.5 billion PBMCs. The study deeply sequenced blood TCR repertoires of about five healthy adults to estimate repertoire size and the extent of clonotype sharing between individuals. To increase sequencing depth and limit assay-specific biases, different laboratories used diverse techniques to prepare libraries and sequence TCR repertoires. Summary of the overall study and its limitations: Incomplete sequencing was indicated by rarefaction of sorted-subset datasets, despite the large sequencing depth. Across four donors, about 4.5% of naive CD4, approximately 4% of naive CD8, 2.3% of memory CD4, and around 0.4% of memory CD8 clonotypes were shared. Naive subsets generally had larger estimated clonotype richness than memory subsets. Clonotypes shared by all four sorted-subset donors showed higher generation probabilities than non-shared clonotypes. Sampling was restricted to blood, and TCR repertoires in tissues likely differ from the TCR repertoires found in blood. Pairwise subsampling led to the expectation that sequencing depth would affect the degree of clonotype sharing among donors. The genetic and exposure-history diversity represented was limited by the small number of donors.

Healthy HIV-negative adults with no recently reported acute infections or vaccinations were included as donors. Every donor was a Caucasian adult residing in Nashville, Tennessee, USA. Magnetic negative selection was used to enrich CD4+ T cells, after which naive cells were positively selected on CD45RA and the negative fraction became the memory subset. Blood was obtained by leukapheresis, after which PBMCs were separated by Ficoll-Histopaque density gradient centrifugation and cryopreserved in liquid nitrogen vapor phase. Purity and quantity of every magnetically sorted T cell population were checked by analytical flow cytometry. Genomic DNA was isolated from every sorted fraction and measured by UV absorbance on a Nanodrop 2000c. CDR1 and CDR2 are drawn from the germline V gene: KGHSH, LQKENI. The CDR3 has 14 amino acids, counting the end cysteine and phenylalanine. The retained sequence is limited to the CDR3, 42 bases, with the frame set at the first base. Trimming removed 3 bases from V and 3 bases from J, leaving 11 bases between the germline ends.

Using the deep immunoSEQ assay, TCR CDR3 regions were amplified from genomic DNA by multiplex PCR. Extracted genomic DNA from each cell subset was spread evenly across all wells of several immunoSEQ 96-well plates, with each plate serving as a replicate. Each replicate PCR for sorted subsets received around 210 ng genomic DNA, equal to some 32,000 T cell genomes. Purified libraries were measured with a Qubit 3.0 fluorometer, size-checked on a Bioanalyzer 2100, and measured again with the KAPA Library Quantification kit. Each immunoSEQ 96-well plate was sequenced on its own single-read 150-cycle Illumina NextSeq 550 flow cell. In the authors' own workflow: The immunoSEQ output contained only junctional sequences without quality scores, so filtering could not match that applied to full-length reads. To assign V/J genes and CDR3, sequences were annotated against IMGT germline references using PyIR, a Python wrapper for IgBLAST v1.9. Reads were removed for weak V/J assignments (E-value above 1e-6), missing CDR3, stop codons, out-of-frame junctions, or ambiguous translated residues. A V3J clonotype was defined by an identical inferred V gene, J gene, and CDR3 amino acid sequence. Percentage overlap between repertoires was calculated by dividing the number of shared unique clonotypes by the size of the smaller repertoire. RTK rarefaction, the Chao1 estimator, and Recon v2.1 estimates of unobserved clonotypes were used to assess repertoire richness. OLGA was used to compute generation probabilities for all TCRbeta clonotypes that the gDNA method yielded from a few donors. TCRdb carries this immuneACCESS record with in-frame sequences only. Its versions omit some clonotypes, under half of them owing to an unresolved V gene in the studies checked, with the rest unexplained. V, J and clone size were drawn from that table, and D and trimming were deduced from the DNA. This sample is represented by millions of clones; roughly 92% of them were singletons. About 0.13% of the sample is taken by the ten largest.

Sequenced sample: naive CD4+ T cells sorted from blood. The cell subset or site label on this specimen signifies: CD45RA+ positively selected. The sequence is built from TRBV18 and TRBJ2-5; the D gene is possibly TRBD2, with 6 bases matching. The TCR sequence derives from a man aged 18 to 35 in good health. The encoded CDR3 is CASSPLSGKETQYF. The nucleotide sequence reads TGTGCCAGCTCACCTCTTAGCGGAAAAGAGACCCAGTACTTC.